The rows below give T cell receptor beta chains drawn from one sample of a study of human T cells and chemical hapten exposure. TCRdb analysed the RACE reads with MiXCR anew, one entry per CDR3 protein. The sample lists some 330,000 distinct CDR3 sequences, 5% to 6.5% seen once, with about 7.7% in the top ten. The specimen was whole blood, collected in connection with sensitization to the hapten diphenylcyclopropenone (DPC). These receptors were obtained from a woman younger than 30 with alopecia areata. Some clones in this sample may be carry-over from other donors' samples. The CDR3 runs from the conserved cysteine through the conserved F or W. The D gene is left open where the match is weak. Only some rows state a clone size, as once, few, many or a class for expanded clones.

J gene | D gene | clone size | V gene | CDR3 protein | CDR3 DNA
TRBJ2-2 | TRBD1 | many | TRBV5-1 | CASSSETGGTGELFF | TGCGCCAGCAGCTCGGAGACAGGGGGCACCGGGGAGCTGTTTTTT
TRBJ2-6 | - | many | TRBV28 | CASTPPSGANVLTF | TGTGCCAGCACCCCCCCCTCTGGGGCCAACGTCCTGACTTTC
TRBJ1-5 | - | many | TRBV6-2/TRBV6-3 | CASSWGGGNQPQHF | TGTGCCAGCAGTTGGGGAGGGGGCAATCAGCCCCAGCATTTT
TRBJ1-1 | TRBD1 | many | TRBV7-2 | CASSLEAGGLTEAFF | TGTGCCAGCAGCTTAGAGGCAGGGGGCTTAACTGAAGCTTTCTTT
TRBJ1-6 | TRBD1 | - | TRBV6-2/TRBV6-3 | CASSYRTGASSPLHF | TGTGCCAGCAGTTACCGAACAGGGGCGAGTTCACCCCTCCACTTT
TRBJ2-5 | - | - | TRBV12-3/TRBV12-4 | CASRPTAQETQYF | TGTGCCAGCAGGCCGACAGCCCAAGAGACCCAGTACTTC
TRBJ1-1 | - | many | TRBV6-6 | CASSQSSRGMLVNTEAFF | TGTGCCAGCAGTCAATCGTCCAGGGGAATGTTGGTGAACACTGAAGCTTTCTTT
TRBJ2-5 | - | many | TRBV18 | CASSPRTAGMGETQYF | TGTGCCAGCTCACCACGGACAGCCGGAATGGGGGAGACCCAGTACTTC
TRBJ2-1 | - | many | TRBV25-1 | CASSEAGFSYNEQFF | TGTGCCAGCAGTGAAGCAGGGTTCTCCTACAATGAGCAGTTCTTC
TRBJ1-6 | - | many | TRBV12-3/TRBV12-4 | CASSDGTEIMNSPLHF | TGTGCCAGCAGTGATGGGACGGAGATTATGAATTCACCCCTCCACTTT
TRBJ1-6 | TRBD1 | many | TRBV20-1 | CSARPPGGNSPLHF | TGCAGTGCTAGGCCCCCAGGGGGGAATTCACCCCTCCACTTT
TRBJ1-5 | - | many | TRBV6-1 | CASREWMDQPQHF | TGTGCCAGCAGAGAATGGATGGATCAGCCCCAGCATTTT
TRBJ2-7 | - | few | TRBV15 | CAASSLGSSYEQYF | TGTGCCGCCTCCTCTCTAGGCAGCTCCTACGAGCAGTACTTC
TRBJ2-5 | TRBD2 | many | TRBV6-2/TRBV6-3 | CASSYSTTSGGKETQYF | TGTGCCAGCAGTTACTCGACAACTAGCGGGGGGAAAGAGACCCAGTACTTC
TRBJ1-5 | TRBD1 | many | TRBV28 | CASIPEAGGHQPQHF | TGTGCCAGCATCCCGGAGGCAGGGGGACATCAGCCCCAGCATTTT
TRBJ2-1 | - | few | TRBV27 | CASSLMGYNEQFF | TGTGCCAGCAGTTTAATGGGATACAATGAGCAGTTCTTC
TRBJ1-1 | - | few | TRBV6-2/TRBV6-3 | CASSRPAEAFF | TGTGCCAGCAGTCGGCCTGCTGAAGCTTTCTTT
TRBJ1-6 | - | - | TRBV5-5 | CASGIVSDSPLHF | TGTGCCAGCGGTATTGTTTCGGATTCACCCCTCCACTTT
TRBJ1-3 | - | many | TRBV6-5 | CASSRDLSSGNTIYF | TGTGCCAGCAGTCGGGACCTCAGCTCTGGAAACACCATATATTTT
TRBJ2-4 | - | few | TRBV27 | CASSPASNYIGIQYF | TGTGCCAGCAGTCCCGCCTCCAATTATATCGGCATTCAGTACTTC
TRBJ1-6 | TRBD1 | few | TRBV20-1 | CSAGQGGMDSPLHF | TGCAGTGCTGGACAGGGAGGGATGGATTCACCCCTCCACTTT
TRBJ2-7 | TRBD2 | - | TRBV18 | CASSPEHSGGAGEQYF | TGTGCCAGCTCACCAGAACACAGCGGGGGGGCCGGGGAGCAGTACTTC
TRBJ2-5 | - | once | TRBV11-1 | CASSRHRPFLRFEETQYF | TGTGCCAGCAGCCGTCACAGGCCCTTTCTCAGGTTCGAAGAGACCCAGTACTTC
TRBJ2-3 | TRBD2 | few | TRBV10-3 | CAISSLGRGATDTQYF | TGTGCCATCAGCTCTCTTGGGCGGGGGGCGACAGATACGCAGTATTTT
TRBJ2-5 | TRBD1 | - | TRBV29-1 | CSVGGQGAGTQYF | TGCAGCGTTGGGGGACAGGGGGCTGGGACCCAGTACTTC
TRBJ2-6 | - | - | TRBV5-8 | CASRTTGTRSGANVLTF | TGTGCCAGCAGGACTACGGGGACCCGGTCCGGGGCCAACGTCCTGACTTTC
TRBJ2-3 | - | many | TRBV29-1 | CSVDGDTQYF | TGCAGCGTTGACGGAGATACGCAGTATTTT
TRBJ2-2 | TRBD2 | few | TRBV11-3 | CASSSRTSGGPNTGELFF | TGTGCCAGCAGCTCCAGGACTAGCGGGGGGCCTAACACCGGGGAGCTGTTTTTT
TRBJ2-7 | - | many | TRBV27 | CASSFKPFSYEQYF | TGTGCCAGCAGTTTCAAGCCCTTCTCCTACGAGCAGTACTTC
TRBJ2-1 | TRBD2 | - | TRBV4-3 | CASSLNPGTGGGEQFF | TGCGCCAGCAGCCTCAATCCCGGGACTGGGGGGGGTGAGCAGTTCTTC
TRBJ1-1 | - | many | TRBV7-2 | CASSLDQGSSIEAFF | TGTGCCAGCAGCTTAGATCAGGGATCAAGTATTGAAGCTTTCTTT
TRBJ1-1 | - | many | TRBV7-9 | CASSPPGRENTEAFF | TGTGCCAGCAGCCCCCCGGGACGGGAGAACACTGAAGCTTTCTTT
TRBJ1-1 | - | - | TRBV2 | CASSESGLTEAFF | TGTGCCAGCAGTGAAAGTGGGTTGACTGAAGCTTTCTTT
TRBJ1-1 | - | few | TRBV20-1 | CSARVFLEAFF | TGCAGTGCAAGGGTCTTCCTTGAAGCTTTCTTT
TRBJ2-3 | TRBD2 | few | TRBV7-9 | CASSLAPLAGGRWIDTDTQYF | TGTGCCAGCAGCTTAGCCCCATTAGCGGGGGGCCGGTGGATCGACACAGATACGCAGTATTTT
TRBJ2-4 | - | many | TRBV7-3 | CASSLGPENIQYF | TGTGCCAGCAGCTTAGGTCCAGAAAACATTCAGTACTTC
TRBJ1-2 | - | - | TRBV13 | CASSSYGETYGYTF | TGTGCCAGCAGCTCCTACGGGGAGACCTATGGCTACACCTTC
TRBJ2-3 | - | - | TRBV12-3/TRBV12-4 | CASSSHRLVESGRNTDTQYF | TGTGCCAGCAGTTCCCACAGGTTGGTAGAGTCGGGAAGGAACACAGATACGCAGTATTTT
TRBJ2-3 | TRBD2 | - | TRBV7-2 | CASSFLAEEGDTQYF | TGTGCCAGCAGCTTCCTAGCGGAAGAGGGAGATACGCAGTATTTT
TRBJ2-2 | TRBD1 | many | TRBV3-1 | CASSQMPGQGGTGELFF | TGTGCCAGCAGCCAAATGCCGGGACAGGGGGGGACCGGGGAGCTGTTTTTT